The TCR beta chain described here comes from a study of vaccination and CD4 T cells after COVID-19. About the research overall: The stimulus for the cells was overlapping spike peptides derived from SARS-CoV-2, HCoV-NL63, HCoV-OC43 and HCoV-229E.

CDR1 is GTSNPN and CDR2 is SVGIG in the germline V gene (reference sequence). The CDR3 covers 12 residues. Treatment denoted: roughly ten-day PBMC culture with coronavirus spike peptide pools or control peptides (ViraFEST assay). An Oncomine TCR Beta short-read assay was used to sequence the DNA from cultured CD4+ T cells. Cultured CD4+ T cells yielded the extracted genomic DNA. TCRdb processed the PCR reads anew with MiXCR; each CDR3 protein has one entry. The sample shows some 13,000 distinct CDR3 sequences, under 40% of them seen only once. Turning to this clonotype: Its specificity is unknown.

Regarding the study as a whole: Convalescent patients gained a median about 90% of their reactive clones only post-vaccination.

Sequencing used CD4+ T cells from blood, cultured in vitro. The chain carries TRBV30 and TRBJ1-1; no firm D call. This receptor was identified in a human donor who had recovered from COVID-19. The CDR3 reads CAGRTLSTEAFF. For the CDR3, the DNA is TGTGCGGGGAGGACTTTATCCACTGAAGCTTTCTTT.